The 16 T cell receptor beta chains below come from one sample, sequenced in a study of T cell responses to AZD1222 COVID-19 vaccine. Data came from immunoSEQ multiplex PCR; TCRdb stores just in-frame clones and leaves some out. The sample holds fewer than 50,000 clones, 70% to 80% seen once. Sample: peripheral blood, taken on day 0 of AZD1222 vaccination. All receptors derive from an adult in good health.

This rearrangement joins TRBV5-1 to TRBJ2-2; D is ambiguous. This CDR3 is built from 14 residues. V was pared by 0 bases and J by 3 bases, with 6 bases between. Looked up from germline, CDR1 is SGHRS and CDR2 is YFSETQ. Here the CDR3 reads CASSLVAYTGELFF. CDR3 sequence (DNA): TGCGCCAGCAGCTTGGTGGCGTACACCGGGGAGCTGTTTTTT. Variable domain in full (rest from reference TRBV5-1 and TRBJ2-2): KAGVTQTPRYLIKTRGQQVTLSCSPISGHRSVSWYQQTPGQGLQFLFEYFSETQRNKGNFPGRFSGRQFSNSRSEMNVSTLELGDSALYLCASSLVAYTGELFFGEGSRLTVL.

The chain employs TRBV7-2 and TRBJ1-4; perhaps TRBD1 as D (5 bases). This CDR3 is 14 amino acids long. The V gene's germline CDR1 is SGHTA and CDR2 FQGNSA. The ends were cut back, 1 base at V and 8 bases at J, with 11 bases in the middle. The CDR3 spells CASSLGGDLEKLFF. DNA for the CDR3: TGTGCCAGCAGCTTAGGGGGGGACTTGGAAAAACTGTTTTTT.

The chain couples TRBV3-1 (or the pseudogene TRBV3-2) to TRBJ2-5, with TRBD2 matching over 7 bases. Germline loops: CDR1 LGHDT, CDR2 YNNKEL (reference sequence). This CDR3 comprises 16 residues. The V gene end was trimmed by 0 bases and the J gene end by 2 bases; junction bases not matched to a gene: 6. The CDR3 sequence: CASSQDRGREQETQYF. The CDR3 DNA sequence: TGTGCCAGCAGCCAAGACCGAGGGAGGGAGCAAGAGACCCAGTACTTC.

The sample holds a few counts of this clone. The chain carries TRBV19 and TRBJ1-2; 9 bases agree with TRBD1. The germline gives CDR1 LNHDA, CDR2 SQIVND (reference sequence). CDR3 length: 14 residues. V dropped 4 bases and J dropped 7; count of bases not matched to a gene: 7. The CDR3 region is CASSRDRVSSGYTF. DNA of the CDR3: TGTGCCAGTAGTAGGGACAGGGTGTCGTCTGGCTACACCTTC.

The V and J genes are TRBV29-1 and TRBJ2-1; the D gene could be TRBD1 or TRBD2 (6 bases each). CDR3 length: 14 residues. CDR1 and CDR2 from the germline V gene are SQVTM and ANQGSEA. V was cut by 7 bases and J by 8 bases, with 21 bases left in between. This CDR3 is CSAMGAGDWDEQFF. CDR3 nucleotides: TGCAGCGCCATGGGGGCAGGGGACTGGGATGAGCAGTTCTTC.

This chain joins TRBV27 and TRBJ2-3, with 12 nucleotides matching TRBD2. Germline V gene lookup returns CDR1 MNHEY and CDR2 SMNVEV (reference sequence). J gave up 5 bases and V 6 bases, and 3 bases lay outside the gene matches. The CDR3 is 14 amino acids. The CDR3 DNA is TGTGCCAGCAGACCGACTAGCGGGAGAGATACGCAGTATTTT. Its protein is CASRPTSGRDTQYF.

The CDR3 spells CASSGSTEAFF. CDR3 DNA sequence: TGCGCCAGCAGTGGGAGCACTGAAGCTTTCTTT. This chain uses TRBV5-1 with TRBJ1-1; unclear D gene. Trimming pared 5 bases from V and 4 bases from J, leaving 6 bases between. The germline V gene encodes CDR1 SGHRS and CDR2 YFSETQ. The CDR3 contains 11 residues.

The chain uses TRBV5-4 and TRBJ2-2; D ambiguous. V shed 4 bases and J shed 5 bases, with 24 bases lying between them. CDR1 SGHNT and CDR2 YYREEE come from the germline V gene (reference sequence). The CDR3 contains 18 residues. The CDR3 here is CASSRRSGRDWVTGELFF. The CDR3 coding sequence is TGTGCCAGCAGCCGTCGGTCTGGCCGAGATTGGGTGACCGGGGAGCTGTTTTTT.

This clone came up once. The J gene is TRBJ2-5, the V gene TRBV5-1; 8 nucleotides agree with TRBD2. The length of the CDR3 is 15 residues. Germline V gene lookup returns CDR1 SGHRS and CDR2 YFSETQ. V lost 5 bases and J lost 2; bases outside the gene matches: 8. CDR3 in amino acids: CASRPGGGYQETQYF. CDR3 DNA sequence: TGCGCCAGCAGGCCCGGCGGGGGGTATCAAGAGACCCAGTACTTC.

The CDR3 is CASEGQGHNEKLFF. CDR3 sequence (DNA): TGTGCCAGTGAGGGTCAGGGTCATAATGAAAAACTGTTTTTT. This rearrangement joins TRBV19 to TRBJ1-4; TRBD1 might be the D (5 bases). Trimming cost V 8 bases and J 4 bases, with 14 bases left between them. Germline CDR1 reads LNHDA; CDR2 reads SQIVND (reference sequence). The CDR3 sequence is 14 residues long.

The CDR3 nucleotides are TGTGCCAGCAGTTACCCGGGGTATCAGCCCCAGCATTTT. Amino acids: CASSYPGYQPQHF. The rearrangement links TRBV6-2 or TRBV6-3 to TRBJ1-5; D is unclear. Trimming pared 2 bases from V and 5 bases from J, leaving 7 bases between. The CDR3 spans 13 residues. CDR1 and CDR2 from the germline V gene are MNHEY and SVGEGT.

V gene TRBV6-2 or TRBV6-3 combines with J gene TRBJ2-7; TRBD1 matches 7 bases. V was clipped by 5 bases and J by 5 bases; unmatched bases: 9. CDR3 length: 14 residues. CDR1 is MNHEY, CDR2 SVGEGT, per germline. CDR3 sequence: CASSRRQGSHEQYF. The DNA of the CDR3 is TGTGCCAGCAGTCGCCGACAGGGTAGCCACGAGCAGTACTTC.

The chain links TRBV27 to TRBJ2-3; unclear D gene. The length of the CDR3 is 16 residues. Germline CDR1 is MNHEY and CDR2 is SMNVEV (reference sequence). V was cut by 6 bases and J by 0 bases, with 16 bases left in between. The CDR3 reads CASSPGRSSSTDTQYF. The CDR3 DNA is TGTGCCAGCAGCCCGGGCAGATCATCTAGCACAGATACGCAGTATTTT.

The genes are TRBV6-5 and TRBJ1-5; 7 bases are a match to TRBD1. With 5 bases clipped from V and 3 bases from J, the junction kept 4 bases outside the gene matches. The CDR3 sequence is 14 residues long. The germline CDR1 and CDR2 sequences are MNHEY and SVGAGI. CDR3 sequence: CASSRDSFNQPQHF. The CDR3 DNA follows: TGTGCCAGCAGTAGGGACAGCTTCAATCAGCCCCAGCATTTT.

V is TRBV1 and J is TRBJ2-3; TRBD2 is the table's D call, not checked against the DNA. TRBV1 is a listed pseudogene. The CDR3 spans 19 residues. CDR3 sequence: CTSSQGEAGGLNSTDTQYF. The CDR3 region has the DNA TGCACCAGCAGCCAAGGAGAGGCGGGGGGGCTCAATAGCACAGATACGCAGTATTTT.

This chain connects TRBV29-1 to TRBJ1-2; D uncertain. The CDR3 is 12 residues long. The germline V gene encodes CDR1 SQVTM and CDR2 ANQGSEA. Here the CDR3 reads CGIGEDGYGYTF. CDR3 DNA sequence: TGCGGAATTGGAGAGGACGGCTATGGCTACACCTTC.